Each of the 14 T cell receptor beta chains below was sequenced from the same sample in a study of shared clonotypes between healthy human individuals. Sequencing used immunoSEQ multiplex PCR; TCRdb keeps in-frame clones, though not all of them. The repertoire holds roughly 1,000,000 clones, with around 78% as singletons. Material for sequencing was memory CD4+ T cells from PBMCs. As to subset: CD45RA-negative fraction. The origin of the receptors is a man between 18 and 29 years old in good health. Some clones in this sample may be carry-over from other donors' samples.

The genes are TRBV21-1 and TRBJ2-7; the D segment call TRBD1 is taken from the table without a DNA check. TRBV21-1 is deemed a pseudogene. This CDR3 is built from 15 residues. CDR3: CASSSGQENPHEQYF. CDR3 nucleotide sequence: TGTGCCAGCAGCTCAGGACAGGAGAACCCTCACGAGCAGTACTTC.

The rearrangement uses TRBV5-1 and TRBJ1-1; no clear D gene. Germline loops: CDR1 SGHRS, CDR2 YFSETQ. V was cut by 0 bases and J by 0 bases, with 12 bases left in between. The CDR3 spans 16 residues. CDR3 DNA sequence: TGCGCCAGCAGCTTGGGGCGGGCCATGTTGAACACTGAAGCTTTCTTT. This codes for CASSLGRAMLNTEAFF.

The J gene is TRBJ1-2, the V gene TRBV9; TRBD1 might be the D (5 bases). V was pared by 2 bases and J by 8 bases, with 16 bases between. The CDR3 is made up of 14 amino acids. Germline CDR1 and CDR2: SGDLS and YYNGEE. CDR3 DNA sequence: TGTGCCAGCAGCGTGTCGGGCAGGGCCGCGGGCTACACCTTC. This sequence encodes CASSVSGRAAGYTF.

The gene calls are TRBV4-2 and TRBJ2-7; 10 nucleotides line up with TRBD2. The V gene end was trimmed by 3 bases and the J gene end by 0 bases; junction bases not matched to a gene: 5. Germline V lookup: CDR1 LGHNA, CDR2 YNFKEQ. This CDR3 spans 16 amino acids. The chain's CDR3 is CASSQRSGRGSYEQYF. For the CDR3, the DNA is TGTGCCAGCAGCCAGAGAAGCGGGAGGGGCTCCTACGAGCAGTACTTC.

The V gene is TRBV6-1, the J gene TRBJ2-5; 10 positions agree with TRBD2. V dropped 10 bases and J dropped 4; count of bases not matched to a gene: 6. Germline loops: CDR1 MNHNS, CDR2 SASEGT. This CDR3 region has 13 residues. The CDR3 DNA is TGTGCCACCAAGCGGGAGGGCCGAGAGACCCAGTACTTC. It is translated as CATKREGRETQYF.

CDR3 in amino acids: CASSEARGGAFF. Written as DNA, the CDR3 is TGTGCCAGCAGTGAAGCGCGGGGCGGAGCTTTCTTT. The chain is built from TRBV2 and TRBJ1-1; tentatively, D is TRBD1 (5 bases). V was shortened by 0 bases and J by 10 bases, with 9 bases between the two germline ends. Germline V gene lookup returns CDR1 SNHLY and CDR2 FYNNEI. CDR3 size: 12 residues.

The chain joins TRBV29-1 to TRBJ2-3, with D tentatively TRBD2 (5 bases). Germline V CDR1 and CDR2: SQVTM, ANQGSEA. This CDR3 contains 14 residues. The V gene lost 6 bases and the J gene lost 2 bases, with 15 bases spanning the gap. The CDR3 loop reads CSVPRTQNTDTQYF. Here the CDR3 DNA reads TGCAGCGTCCCACGGACTCAAAACACAGATACGCAGTATTTT.

V usage is TRBV6-5 and J usage is TRBJ1-2; 9 bases line up with TRBD1. V lost 6 bases, J lost 4 bases, and 0 bases stayed unmatched. CDR1 is MNHEY and CDR2 is SVGAGI in the germline V gene. The CDR3 loop spans 12 amino acids. The CDR3: CASRGQGYGYTF. In DNA, the CDR3 is TGTGCCAGCAGGGGACAGGGCTATGGCTACACCTTC.

With regard to this clone: This is likely an artifact of a read error, given a far larger clone one base away. The chain carries TRBV6-6 and TRBJ1-2; D is possibly TRBD1 (6 bases). Trimming removed 2 bases from V and 6 bases from J, with 13 bases in between. The CDR3 has 14 amino acids. Germline CDR1 is MNHNY and CDR2 is SVGAGI (reference sequence). The CDR3 nucleotides read TGTGCCAGCAGTTACGGACAGCTTCTCCATGGCTACACCTTC. Protein product: CASSYGQLLHGYTF.

The chain recombines TRBV11-2 with TRBJ2-7; a possible D gene is TRBD1 (5 bases). Trimming stripped 5 bases from V and 0 bases from J, with 17 bases between. Per the germline V gene, CDR1 is SGHAT and CDR2 is FQNNGV. CDR3 size: 16 residues. CDR3 DNA sequence: TGTGCCAGCAGCCCGGACATGTGGACGTTCTCCTACGAGCAGTACTTC. Encoded protein: CASSPDMWTFSYEQYF.

The chain recombines TRBV4-2 with TRBJ2-3, with D possibly being TRBD2 (7 bases). Trimming removed 4 bases at V and 4 bases at J, with 15 bases between. The CDR3 runs to 15 residues. Looked up from germline, CDR1 is LGHNA and CDR2 is YNFKEQ. The CDR3 loop is CASSPGGQQSDTQYF. DNA of the CDR3: TGTGCCAGCAGCCCGGGGGGCCAGCAATCAGATACGCAGTATTTT.

The CDR3 DNA reads as TGTGCCAGCAGTTTATCATCCGGGGGCGAGGATACGCAGTATTTT. It translates to CASSLSSGGEDTQYF. The chain has TRBV28 and TRBJ2-3; D is tentatively TRBD1 or TRBD2 (6 bases each). Trimming took 1 base from V and 6 from J, leaving 14 bases between them. The CDR3 consists of 15 residues. CDR1 and CDR2 (germline): MDHEN, SYDVKM.

The chain carries TRBV2 and TRBJ1-4; D remains unclear. CDR1 and CDR2 from the germline V gene are SNHLY and FYNNEI. The V gene lost 3 bases and the J gene lost 4 bases, with 6 bases spanning the gap. The CDR3 sequence is 13 residues long. Here the CDR3 reads CASSDKVNEKLFF. For the CDR3, the DNA is TGTGCCAGCAGTGATAAAGTTAATGAAAAACTGTTTTTT.

Turning to this clone: A far larger clone is off by one base, so a read error is likely. The V and J genes are TRBV27 and TRBJ1-5; D is undetermined. Germline assignment: CDR1 MNHEY and CDR2 SMNVEV (reference sequence). The CDR3 has 14 residues. Trimming cost V 5 bases and J 5 bases, with 13 bases left between them. The CDR3 reads CASSAGRDYQPQHF. The CDR3 bases are TGTGCCAGCAGTGCGGGCAGAGACTATCAGCCCCAGCATTTT.